A selection of T cell receptor beta chains follows, all from one sample in a study of blood T cell repertoires in COVID-19. Using immunoSEQ multiplex PCR, the repertoire was profiled, and TCRdb retains in-frame clones only, with some absent. Altogether 250,000 to 350,000 clones are present, 85% to 90% being singletons, with the ten largest covering roughly 6%. What was sequenced was peripheral blood. The receptor source for this set is a woman in her forties or fifties with COVID-19, enrolled during active disease. Each CDR3 is given with its conserved first and last residue.

V gene	J gene	CDR3 protein
TRBV5-6	TRBJ2-5	CASSLHGIETQYF
TRBV7-9	TRBJ2-7	CASSASKNYEQYF
TRBV9	TRBJ1-2	CASSLRQGDGYTF
TRBV7-3	TRBJ1-1	CASSAQGAAEAFF
TRBV19	TRBJ1-1	CASKTRGARNTEAFF
TRBV6-6	TRBJ1-1	CASSALQGAVEAFF
TRBV5-1	TRBJ2-5	CASSWSAGPETQYF
TRBV10-2	TRBJ2-3	CASLRAGVPDTQYF
TRBV6-2/TRBV6-3	TRBJ2-3	CASSYRGRGIADTQYF
TRBV30	TRBJ2-2	CAWSERTSGRWAGELFF
TRBV19	TRBJ2-3	CASSIIYLGLAASTDTQYF
TRBV2	TRBJ2-7	CASQVQGSAYEQYF
TRBV30	TRBJ2-3	CAWSETGASTDTQYF
TRBV18	TRBJ1-2	CASSPLGQGARDYGYTF
TRBV24-1	TRBJ2-1	CATSDTVSGLYNEQFF
TRBV5-1	TRBJ2-2	CASSPEQGITGELFF
TRBV13	TRBJ2-1	CASSLGVRLAGDNEQFF
TRBV11-2	TRBJ2-1	CASSQEPAENEQFF
TRBV28	TRBJ1-1	CASSEGGKNTEAFF
TRBV9	TRBJ2-1	CASSVGTGINEQFF
TRBV5-1	TRBJ2-1	CASSEGLARNEQFF
TRBV10-1	TRBJ2-5	CASSESRGRKTQYF
TRBV5-1	TRBJ1-2	CASSLGQGSGYTF
TRBV3-1/TRBV3-2	TRBJ2-3	CASSQVWTRTSTDTQYF
TRBV5-5	TRBJ1-1	CASSTRGELRAFF
TRBV15	TRBJ2-7	CATSRDQRGEQYF